Listed below are T cell receptor beta chains from one sample, sequenced in a study of shared clonotypes between healthy human individuals. The repertoire was sequenced with immunoSEQ multiplex PCR; TCRdb's copy has only in-frame clones and lacks some. The sample lists about 180,000 clones, approximately 92% occurring once. The sample was naive CD4+ T cells sorted from blood. The receptors stem from a woman in her 30s in good health. CDR3s include the opening cysteine and the closing phenylalanine or tryptophan.

j_gene: TRBJ2-7
v_gene: TRBV6-5
len: 13
CDR3aa: CASSPGTTLEQYF

j_gene: TRBJ2-5
v_gene: TRBV7-2
len: 15
CDR3aa: CASNLNTQRIETQYF

j_gene: TRBJ2-2
v_gene: TRBV11-3
len: 13
CDR3aa: CASSTRTGGELFF

j_gene: TRBJ1-2
v_gene: TRBV30
len: 11
CDR3aa: CAWSNRVHYTF

j_gene: .
v_gene: TRBV7-4
len: 16
CDR3aa: CASSFGGISGIREQYF

j_gene: TRBJ2-6
v_gene: TRBV19
len: 15
CDR3aa: CASSPSGAGANVLTF

j_gene: TRBJ2-7
v_gene: TRBV10-3
len: 14
CDR3aa: CAIKLAGATYEQYF

j_gene: TRBJ2-3
v_gene: TRBV7-9
len: 14
CDR3aa: CASSSGQGTDTQYF

j_gene: TRBJ2-5
v_gene: TRBV6-5
len: 14
CDR3aa: CASSSDLGKETQYF

j_gene: TRBJ2-3
v_gene: TRBV28
len: 16
CDR3aa: CASRKRSGVSTDTQYF

j_gene: TRBJ2-1
v_gene: TRBV5-1
len: 12
CDR3aa: CASSRQYNEQFF

j_gene: TRBJ2-1
v_gene: TRBV5-1
len: 15
CDR3aa: CASSSASEAYNEQFF

j_gene: TRBJ2-7
v_gene: TRBV28
len: 16
CDR3aa: CASSSRGGKSSYEQYF

j_gene: TRBJ1-4
v_gene: TRBV30
len: 16
CDR3aa: CAWSRSGTGFWEKLFF

j_gene: TRBJ2-7
v_gene: TRBV7-6
len: 15
CDR3aa: CASSVGTSVSYEQYF

j_gene: TRBJ1-5
v_gene: TRBV2
len: 15
CDR3aa: CASSLGDSVNQPQHF

j_gene: TRBJ2-5
v_gene: TRBV5-1
len: 15
CDR3aa: CASSLVSRGGETQYF

j_gene: TRBJ1-2
v_gene: TRBV5-1
len: 13
CDR3aa: CASSLGDTYGYTF

j_gene: TRBJ2-7
v_gene: TRBV13
len: 12
CDR3aa: CASSSRSYEQYF

j_gene: TRBJ1-4
v_gene: TRBV30
len: 13
CDR3aa: CAWSVRRNEKLFF

j_gene: TRBJ2-7
v_gene: TRBV11-3
len: 13
CDR3aa: CASSLGGLAKQYF

j_gene: TRBJ2-3
v_gene: TRBV10-3
len: 15
CDR3aa: CAIGREGGSTDTQYF

j_gene: TRBJ2-7
v_gene: TRBV5-1
len: 15
CDR3aa: CASSFTGDSSYEQYF

j_gene: TRBJ2-7
v_gene: TRBV11-3
len: 12
CDR3aa: CASSSEPSEQYF

j_gene: TRBJ2-4
v_gene: TRBV5-4
len: 14
CDR3aa: CASSLDGLEGIQYF

j_gene: TRBJ1-1
v_gene: TRBV4-1
len: 20
CDR3aa: CASSLLPPGQGAGVNTEAFF

j_gene: TRBJ2-2
v_gene: TRBV11-2
len: 11
CDR3aa: CASSNTGELFF

j_gene: TRBJ2-5
v_gene: TRBV19
len: 14
CDR3aa: CASSTGRASREQYF

j_gene: TRBJ2-5
v_gene: TRBV7-6
len: 15
CDR3aa: CASSPGGPNQETQYF

j_gene: TRBJ1-5
v_gene: TRBV18
len: 14
CDR3aa: CASSPGQVDQPQHF

j_gene: TRBJ2-3
v_gene: TRBV5-6
len: 19
CDR3aa: CASSDSRETVLPSPDTQYF

j_gene: TRBJ2-7
v_gene: TRBV6-1
len: 14
CDR3aa: CASSEAQGSYEQYF

j_gene: TRBJ2-7
v_gene: TRBV5-4
len: 16
CDR3aa: CASSPGGAGGTYEQYF

j_gene: .
v_gene: TRBV7-9
len: 14
CDR3aa: CASSSSGNSYEQYF

j_gene: TRBJ1-1
v_gene: TRBV19
len: 13
CDR3aa: CASRDDRGTEAFF

j_gene: .
v_gene: TRBV2
len: 13
CDR3aa: CASIDREPYEQYF

j_gene: TRBJ1-1
v_gene: TRBV2
len: 15
CDR3aa: CASSEKGQGFTEAFF

j_gene: TRBJ1-5
v_gene: TRBV12-2
len: 13
CDR3aa: CASPGTGNQPQHF

j_gene: TRBJ1-5
v_gene: TRBV10-3
len: 13
CDR3aa: CAISVQGDQPQHF

j_gene: TRBJ2-3
v_gene: TRBV6-1
len: 15
CDR3aa: CATDRLADLTDTQYF

j_gene: .
v_gene: TRBV19
len: 14
CDR3aa: CASRTSGSLYEQYF

j_gene: TRBJ2-1
v_gene: TRBV2
len: 11
CDR3aa: CASSEYNEQFF

j_gene: TRBJ2-2
v_gene: TRBV19
len: 16
CDR3aa: CASSIKYILNTGELFF

j_gene: TRBJ2-7
v_gene: TRBV11-3
len: 15
CDR3aa: CASSSGQGKNYEQYF